This paragraph covers one T cell receptor (beta chain) sequence. This clonotype has ten or more counts. No antigen is known for it. No clone much larger than this one lies a single base away; base qualities are absent. CDR1 and CDR2, looked up from the germline V gene (reference sequence), are LGHDT and YNNKEL. The CDR3, cysteine through phenylalanine, is 20 amino acids long. Only the CDR3 part of the read is kept: 60 bases, read in frame from the first base. V is pruned by 0 bases and J by 1 base, leaving 8 bases of the junction without a gene match. Stable Graves' hyperthyroidism was defined as the absence of progression to ophthalmopathy over 18 months of follow-up. The hyperthyroidism patients were between 18 and 65 years old and newly diagnosed, with a disease duration of less than 2 months. Any patient with an uncontrolled infection, another autoimmune disease, pregnancy or lactation was excluded. Clinical symptoms, serum thyroxine and TRAb, thyroid ultrasound, and orbital computed tomography formed the basis for the diagnoses. PBMCs were separated from roughly 10 ml of fresh peripheral blood using Ficoll-Paque density gradient centrifugation. Total RNA was extracted with Trizol reagent, and quality was checked on an Agilent 2100 Bioanalyzer.

The sample belongs to a study of T cells in Graves' hyperthyroidism and ophthalmopathy (dated by TCRdb to about 2019). Turning to the overall study: Peripheral blood was sampled at the time of initial diagnosis, prior to any treatment. To identify TCR V-J signatures that set the groups apart, the researchers used a discovery cohort of 90 to 100 patients, made up of roughly 45 with Graves' ophthalmopathy and 55 to 65 with stable Graves' hyperthyroidism. Whether ophthalmopathy could be predicted prospectively was tested in an independent validation cohort made up of under 20 hyperthyroidism patients plus 17 patients who later progressed to ophthalmopathy. The roughly 100 discovery patients were randomly split 7:3 into training and test sets. The study also compared thyroid tissue and blood T-cell repertoires from about six Graves' hyperthyroidism patients. Following sampling, methimazole starting at 30 mg daily was given to hyperthyroidism patients, and high-dose intravenous methylprednisolone was given to ophthalmopathy patients. The paper describes TCR Vbeta CDR3 sequencing of around 140 peripheral blood samples, made up of 43 ophthalmopathy patients, some 80 hyperthyroidism patients and 17 progressor patients. The study at large found these results: Ophthalmopathy was separated from stable hyperthyroidism by a 13 V-J signature model, with around 90% sensitivity and just over 81% specificity obtained in cross-validation and 80%/75% obtained in testing. Most expanded thyroid clonotypes (frequency above 0.001) were also detected in blood, suggesting blood repertoires may reflect thyroid immune responses. No statistical method was used to set the sample size in advance, and investigators knew the group allocation. In validation, the model predicted progression to ophthalmopathy with around 71% sensitivity and approximately 78% specificity, a median of 6.5 months before onset.

Amplification of TCR beta CDR3 regions was carried out from RNA transcripts. The first round of RT-PCR for the TCR CDR3 was performed with the HTBI primer set and the Qiagen OneStep RT-PCR kit. Libraries were constructed in a second round of multiplex PCR, after which size selection and purification were performed. Libraries were sequenced paired-end with 100 bp reads on an Illumina HiSeq2000. Turning to the authors' computational methods: SOAPnuke was used to process the raw data, removing reads that contained adapters or uncalled bases, had a mean Phred below 15, or lacked an exact match to the constant primer or identifier. High-quality paired reads were merged using COPE v1.2.5, and each unique nucleotide sequence was defined as a clonotype. MiTCR v1.1 was used to align clonotypes to the IMGT TRBV, TRBD and TRBJ reference segments. The analysis was restricted to V-J combinations with a frequency above 0.0001, which together covered 99% to 99.2% of the repertoires. A TCS score was defined as the ratio of F50 (clonal expansion) to E x V (chaos), with BLOSUM62-based TCRdist applied between CDR3 peptides within each V-J. Welch's t-statistics and random forest reduced roughly 530 V-J features to 13, which were used in a naive Bayes classifier (R e1071). TCRdb redid the processing of the public reads, applying fastp at Q25 and MiXCR, and retained in-frame beta chains. Entries are consolidated by CDR3 protein sequence, retaining the most common genes and DNA. TCRdb, rather than the study authors, made the V and J calls. The sample has roughly 420,000 distinct CDR3 sequences on record, around 14% of them singletons. The ten largest clones take up roughly 15% of the sample.

Source material: blood. The source of this sequence is a woman in her late teens or twenties with Graves' hyperthyroidism. In this chain, TRBV3-1 is recombined with TRBJ2-1, with TRBD2 identical over 14 junction bases. In nucleotides, the sequence is TGTGCCAGCAGCCAAGATCGACTAGCGGGGGGGGGACGTTCCTACAATGAGCAGTTCTTC. This translates into CASSQDRLAGGGRSYNEQFF.